These 7 T cell receptor beta chains came from one sample sequenced in a study of CXCR3-negative and CXCR3-positive naive CD8 T cells. The TRB cDNA libraries were prepared by 5' RACE with UMI labels. TCRdb processed the 5' RACE reads again and assigns one entry to each CDR3 protein, with no DNA. The sample table includes 25,000 to 35,000 distinct CDR3 sequences. The material sequenced was memory CD8+ T cells from blood. The receptor set was obtained from a human donor in good health. Some clones in this sample may be carry-over from other donors' samples.

The rearrangement uses TRBV5-4 and TRBJ1-1; there is no DNA to check the TCRdb D call of TRBD1. The CDR3 length is 14 residues. Germline V CDR1 and CDR2: SGHNT, YYREEE (reference sequence). CDR3 residues: CASSGLTGPPEAFF.

The genes are TRBV5-1 and TRBJ2-3; TCRdb's D call of TRBD2 is untestable without DNA. The CDR3 totals 17 residues. Germline V gene data show CDR1 as SGHRS and CDR2 as YFSETQ. The CDR3 loop is CASSRLAGATSTDTQYF.

This sequence joins TRBV29-1 and TRBJ1-6; checking the TCRdb D call of TRBD1 is not possible without DNA. The CDR3 loop spans 14 amino acids. Germline assignment: CDR1 SQVTM and CDR2 ANQGSEA. This CDR3 reads CSVRGTEYNSPLHF.

The chain employs TRBV29-1 and TRBJ2-2; absent DNA, TCRdb's TRBD1 call cannot be checked. CDR3 size: 15 residues. Germline V CDR1 and CDR2: SQVTM, ANQGSEA. The CDR3: CSVQSGTVNTGELFF.

V usage is TRBV29-1 and J usage is TRBJ2-7; there is no DNA to check the TCRdb D call of TRBD2. CDR3 length: 12 amino acids. The germline V gene has CDR1 SQVTM and CDR2 ANQGSEA. CDR3 protein: CSVWTRGYEQYF.

This chain uses TRBV7-9 with TRBJ1-3; the TRBD1 assignment by TCRdb is unverifiable without DNA. CDR3 length equals 17 residues. Germline CDR1 SEHNR, CDR2 FQNEAQ (reference sequence). The CDR3: CASSLGQGVISGNTIYF.

The CDR3 here is CASRTGQETQYF. V usage is TRBV19 and J usage is TRBJ2-5; with no DNA, the TCRdb D assignment of TRBD1 cannot be verified. Germline V gene lookup returns CDR1 LNHDA and CDR2 SQIVND (reference sequence). The CDR3 is 12 residues long. The whole variable domain, remainder taken from reference TRBV19 and TRBJ2-5, is DGGITQSPKYLFRKEGQNVTLSCEQNLNHDAMYWYRQDPGQGLRLIYYSQIVNDFQKGDIAEGYSVSREKKESFPLTVTSAQKNPTAFYLCASRTGQETQYFGPGTRLLVL.